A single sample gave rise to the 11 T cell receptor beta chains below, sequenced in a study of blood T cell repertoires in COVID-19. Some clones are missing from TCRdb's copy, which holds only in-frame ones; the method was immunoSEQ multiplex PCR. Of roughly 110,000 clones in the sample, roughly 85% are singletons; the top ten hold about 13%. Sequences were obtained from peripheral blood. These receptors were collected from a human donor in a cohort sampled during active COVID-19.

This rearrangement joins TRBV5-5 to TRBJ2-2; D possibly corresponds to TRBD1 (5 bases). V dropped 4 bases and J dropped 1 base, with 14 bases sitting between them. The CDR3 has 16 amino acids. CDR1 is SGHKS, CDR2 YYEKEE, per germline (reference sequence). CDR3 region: CASSQPRQKNTGELFF. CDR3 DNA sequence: TGTGCCAGCAGCCAACCCAGACAGAAGAACACCGGGGAGCTGTTTTTT.

CDR3 sequence (DNA): TGTGCCAGCTCGGCCGGGACAGAAGGCGGGGAGCTGTTTTTT. Protein: CASSAGTEGGELFF. The rearrangement links TRBV18 to TRBJ2-2, with 7 bases matching TRBD1. After removal of 6 bases from V and 7 bases from J, the junction contained 8 bases not matched to a gene. CDR3 size: 14 residues. The germline V gene encodes CDR1 KGHSH and CDR2 LQKENI.

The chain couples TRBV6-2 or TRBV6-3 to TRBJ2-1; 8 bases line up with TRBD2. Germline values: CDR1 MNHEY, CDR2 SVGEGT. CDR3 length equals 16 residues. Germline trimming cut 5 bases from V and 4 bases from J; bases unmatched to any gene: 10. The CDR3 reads CASSQGAGDLYNEQFF. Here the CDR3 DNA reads TGTGCCAGCAGTCAAGGAGCGGGGGATTTATACAATGAGCAGTTCTTC.

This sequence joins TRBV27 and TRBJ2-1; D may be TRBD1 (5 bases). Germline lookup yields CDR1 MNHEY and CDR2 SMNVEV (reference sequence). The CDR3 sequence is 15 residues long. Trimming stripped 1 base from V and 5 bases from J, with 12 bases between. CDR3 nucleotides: TGTGCCAGCAGTTTATGGACATGGCCCCACAATGAGCAGTTCTTC. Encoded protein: CASSLWTWPHNEQFF.

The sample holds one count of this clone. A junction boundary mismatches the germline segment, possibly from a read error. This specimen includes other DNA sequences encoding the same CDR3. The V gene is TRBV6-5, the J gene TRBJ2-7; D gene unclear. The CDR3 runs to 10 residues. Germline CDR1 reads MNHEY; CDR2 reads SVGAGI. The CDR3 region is CASRYYEQYF. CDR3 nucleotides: TGTGCCAGCAGATACTACGAGCAGTACTTC.

In DNA, the CDR3 is TGTGCCAGCTCACAGGGGGCGCAAGGAAACACCATATATTTT. This codes for CASSQGAQGNTIYF. The chain is built from TRBV18 and TRBJ1-3; the match to TRBD1 covers 7 bases. Looked up from germline, CDR1 is KGHSH and CDR2 is LQKENI. This CDR3 has 14 amino acids. With 4 bases clipped from V and 4 bases from J, the junction kept 4 bases outside the gene matches.

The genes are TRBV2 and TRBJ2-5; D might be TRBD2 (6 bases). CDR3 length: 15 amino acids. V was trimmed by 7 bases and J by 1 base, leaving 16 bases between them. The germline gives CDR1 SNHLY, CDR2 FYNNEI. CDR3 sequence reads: CASTELASAQETQYF. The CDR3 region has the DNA TGTGCCAGCACCGAATTGGCTAGCGCCCAAGAGACCCAGTACTTC.

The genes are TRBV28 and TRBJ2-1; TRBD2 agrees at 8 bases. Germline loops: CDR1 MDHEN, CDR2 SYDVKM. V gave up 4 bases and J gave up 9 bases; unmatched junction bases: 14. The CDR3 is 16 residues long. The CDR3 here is CASSSSGTSGYGEQFF. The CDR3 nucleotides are TGTGCCAGCAGTTCTTCCGGGACTAGTGGCTACGGTGAGCAGTTCTTC.

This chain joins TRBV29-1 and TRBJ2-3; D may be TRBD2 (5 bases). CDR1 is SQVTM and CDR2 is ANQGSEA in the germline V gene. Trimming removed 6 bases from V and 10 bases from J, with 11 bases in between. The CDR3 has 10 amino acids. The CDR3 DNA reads TGCAGCGTGTCGGACGGGGCGCAGTATTTT. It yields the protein CSVSDGAQYF.

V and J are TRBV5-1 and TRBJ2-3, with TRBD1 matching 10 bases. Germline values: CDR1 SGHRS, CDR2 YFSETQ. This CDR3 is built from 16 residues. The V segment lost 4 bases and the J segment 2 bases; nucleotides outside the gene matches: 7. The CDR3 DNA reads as TGCGCCAGCAGCCCCGCCGGGACAGGGGTCACAGATACGCAGTATTTT. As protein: CASSPAGTGVTDTQYF.

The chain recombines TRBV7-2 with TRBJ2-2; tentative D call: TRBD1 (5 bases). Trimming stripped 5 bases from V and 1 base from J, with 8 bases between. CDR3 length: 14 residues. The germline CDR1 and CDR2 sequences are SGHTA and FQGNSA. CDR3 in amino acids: CASSPQGNTGELFF. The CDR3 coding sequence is TGTGCCAGCAGCCCGCAGGGGAACACCGGGGAGCTGTTTTTT.